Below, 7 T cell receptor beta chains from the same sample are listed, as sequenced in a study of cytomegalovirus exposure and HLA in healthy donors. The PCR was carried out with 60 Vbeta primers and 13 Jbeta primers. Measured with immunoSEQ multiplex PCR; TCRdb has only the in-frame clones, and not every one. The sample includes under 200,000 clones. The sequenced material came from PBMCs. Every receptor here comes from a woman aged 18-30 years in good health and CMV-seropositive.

The CDR3 here is CASSYGLARSDTQYF. CDR3 sequence (DNA): TGTGCCAGCAGCTACGGACTAGCGCGGTCAGATACGCAGTATTTT. This rearrangement joins TRBV7-2 to TRBJ2-3, with TRBD2 identical over 9 bases. V gave up 4 bases and J gave up 4 bases; unmatched junction bases: 6. Germline-derived CDR1 and CDR2 are SGHTA and FQGNSA. This CDR3 spans 15 amino acids.

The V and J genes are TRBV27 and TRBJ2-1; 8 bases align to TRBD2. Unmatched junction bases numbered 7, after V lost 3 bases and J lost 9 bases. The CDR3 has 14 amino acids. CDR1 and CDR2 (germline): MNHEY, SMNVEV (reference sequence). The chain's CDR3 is CASSFGLADTEQFF. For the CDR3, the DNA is TGTGCCAGCAGTTTTGGACTAGCTGACACTGAGCAGTTCTTC.

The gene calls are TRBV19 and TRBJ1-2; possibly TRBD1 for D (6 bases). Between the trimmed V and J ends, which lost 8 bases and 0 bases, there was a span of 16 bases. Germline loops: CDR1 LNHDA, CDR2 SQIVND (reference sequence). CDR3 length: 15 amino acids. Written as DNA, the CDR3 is TGTGCCAGTGAATACCAACAGGGTGCTAACTATGGCTACACCTTC. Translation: CASEYQQGANYGYTF.

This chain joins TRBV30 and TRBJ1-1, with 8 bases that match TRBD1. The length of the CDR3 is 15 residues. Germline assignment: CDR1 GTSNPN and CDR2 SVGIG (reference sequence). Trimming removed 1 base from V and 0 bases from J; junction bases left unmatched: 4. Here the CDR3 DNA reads TGTGCCTGGAGTGCCGGACAGGGTTTGAACACTGAAGCTTTCTTT. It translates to CAWSAGQGLNTEAFF.

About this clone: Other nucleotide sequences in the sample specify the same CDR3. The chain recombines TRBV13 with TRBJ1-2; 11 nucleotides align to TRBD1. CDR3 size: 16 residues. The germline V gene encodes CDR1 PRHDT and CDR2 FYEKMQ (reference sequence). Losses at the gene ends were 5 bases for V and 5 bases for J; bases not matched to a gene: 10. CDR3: CASSLKPGQGGYGYTF. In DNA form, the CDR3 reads TGTGCCAGCAGCCTCAAACCGGGACAGGGGGGGTATGGCTACACCTTC.

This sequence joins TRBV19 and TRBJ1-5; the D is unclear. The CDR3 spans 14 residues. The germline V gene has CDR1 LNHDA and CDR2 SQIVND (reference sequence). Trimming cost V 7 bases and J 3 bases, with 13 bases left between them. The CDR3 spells CASTPRQINQPQHF. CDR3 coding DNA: TGTGCCAGTACCCCACGACAAATCAATCAGCCCCAGCATTTT.

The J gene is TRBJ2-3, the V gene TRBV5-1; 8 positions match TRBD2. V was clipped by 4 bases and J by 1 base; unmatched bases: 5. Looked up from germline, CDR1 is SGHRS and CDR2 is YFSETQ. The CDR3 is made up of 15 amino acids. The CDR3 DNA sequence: TGCGCCAGCAGCCCCACAGCGGGGGGCACAGATACGCAGTATTTT. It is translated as CASSPTAGGTDTQYF.